Listed below are T cell receptor beta chains from one sample, sequenced in a study of cytomegalovirus exposure and HLA in healthy donors. Sequenced by immunoSEQ multiplex PCR; TCRdb stores in-frame clones only, minus some. This table has 85,000 to 120,000 clones, 83% appearing once. The sample consisted of PBMCs. Receptors were obtained from a man aged 35 to 55 in good health and CMV-seronegative. Each CDR3 is given with its conserved first and last residue. Fields, in order: CDR3 protein, V gene, clone size. A clone size is listed for some rows: how often the clone was seen (once, few, many), or a class if it is expanded.

CDR3 protein: CSVVRDYGYTF
V gene: TRBV29-1
clone size: NA

CDR3 protein: CASSSGGRYGYTF
V gene: TRBV19
clone size: NA

CDR3 protein: CASSGGPNEKLFF
V gene: TRBV18
clone size: NA

CDR3 protein: CASSQDFSGGPDTQYF
V gene: TRBV4-3
clone size: few

CDR3 protein: CSVKPLAGSAYEQYF
V gene: TRBV29-1
clone size: NA

CDR3 protein: CATSRVQGDGYTF
V gene: TRBV15
clone size: NA

CDR3 protein: CASSVGGYRGYGYTF
V gene: TRBV7-2
clone size: NA

CDR3 protein: CATDLGNTEAFF
V gene: TRBV6-6
clone size: NA

CDR3 protein: CASSIGTGRGSGYTF
V gene: TRBV19
clone size: NA

CDR3 protein: CASSYGTIDTQYF
V gene: TRBV7-2
clone size: NA

CDR3 protein: CASSLLIEDNEQFF
V gene: TRBV7-3
clone size: NA

CDR3 protein: CASSMDRGLSLYEQYF
V gene: TRBV7-2
clone size: NA

CDR3 protein: CASSLSAGGGGETQYF
V gene: TRBV5-1
clone size: once

CDR3 protein: CASKMTDNTEAFF
V gene: TRBV19
clone size: NA

CDR3 protein: CASSLVDRGTEAFF
V gene: TRBV7-9
clone size: NA

CDR3 protein: CASSVDSPGANVLTF
V gene: TRBV9
clone size: NA

CDR3 protein: CASRRRAGGRGGNEQFF
V gene: TRBV2
clone size: NA

CDR3 protein: CASSRGGDYEQYF
V gene: TRBV7-3
clone size: NA

CDR3 protein: CASSLTGGSTDTQYF
V gene: TRBV2
clone size: NA

CDR3 protein: CASSTLTGGGETQYF
V gene: TRBV19
clone size: NA

CDR3 protein: CATSRERTASWGYTF
V gene: TRBV15
clone size: NA

CDR3 protein: CASSPLDQDNYGYTF
V gene: TRBV18
clone size: NA

CDR3 protein: CAISGRTGGPTGYEQYF
V gene: TRBV10-3
clone size: NA

CDR3 protein: CASSQGDSNYGYTF
V gene: TRBV18
clone size: few

CDR3 protein: CASSVGGQGANVLTF
V gene: TRBV9
clone size: once

CDR3 protein: CASSPQGGGTDTQYF
V gene: TRBV7-3
clone size: few

CDR3 protein: CASSLEQGSNYEQYF
V gene: TRBV5-1
clone size: NA

CDR3 protein: CASSLSPASGTYNEQFF
V gene: TRBV7-3
clone size: NA

CDR3 protein: CASSPSSSGSDTQYF
V gene: TRBV6-4
clone size: NA

CDR3 protein: CASGPGQGALGDEKLFF
V gene: TRBV12-5
clone size: NA

CDR3 protein: CASSIWTGDLNTEAFF
V gene: TRBV19
clone size: NA

CDR3 protein: CAWSVTWGLDSPLHF
V gene: TRBV30
clone size: NA

CDR3 protein: CASSSLSTGGIPYEQYF
V gene: TRBV5-4
clone size: once

CDR3 protein: CASSQGLTYEQYF
V gene: TRBV5-6
clone size: NA

CDR3 protein: CASPLVGGAQPQHF
V gene: TRBV18
clone size: NA

CDR3 protein: CSAFGSGGGDTQYF
V gene: TRBV29-1
clone size: NA

CDR3 protein: CASSGRWGAGELFF
V gene: TRBV11-2
clone size: NA

CDR3 protein: CASSLGGLDSDTQYF
V gene: TRBV11-3
clone size: NA

CDR3 protein: CASSHPLLADEQFF
V gene: TRBV16
clone size: NA

CDR3 protein: CASSTRDSGANVLTF
V gene: TRBV18
clone size: NA

CDR3 protein: CASSQVGGDTQYF
V gene: TRBV14
clone size: NA

CDR3 protein: CASSIITRKTDFSTDTQYF
V gene: TRBV21-1
clone size: NA

CDR3 protein: CATGLGGVGGNEQFF
V gene: TRBV7-3
clone size: NA

CDR3 protein: CASSHGTSGGYTDTQYF
V gene: TRBV4-1
clone size: NA

CDR3 protein: CASSQGAGRDTEAFF
V gene: TRBV6-6
clone size: NA

CDR3 protein: CASSLEGQGANSPLHF
V gene: TRBV5-1
clone size: NA

CDR3 protein: CASSKQGGRGNEQFF
V gene: TRBV7-3
clone size: NA

CDR3 protein: CASSSLAGNQPQHF
V gene: TRBV27
clone size: NA

CDR3 protein: CASSSRQGDSSYNSPLHF
V gene: TRBV27
clone size: NA

CDR3 protein: CATSTPGVGDYGYTF
V gene: TRBV15
clone size: NA

CDR3 protein: CASSLAAGGRGNTEAFF
V gene: TRBV7-9
clone size: NA

CDR3 protein: CASSQVPMTAHTAPLHF
V gene: TRBV4-1
clone size: many

CDR3 protein: CASSLEWGLVLSGETQYF
V gene: TRBV7-9
clone size: NA

CDR3 protein: CASSVGGAGELFF
V gene: TRBV9
clone size: NA

CDR3 protein: CASSVGGGNEQYF
V gene: TRBV9
clone size: NA

CDR3 protein: CASRAMGQTLYTDTQYF
V gene: TRBV27
clone size: NA

CDR3 protein: CASSIVGGSTEAFF
V gene: TRBV19
clone size: NA

CDR3 protein: CASSLQQGLNEQFF
V gene: TRBV7-9
clone size: once

CDR3 protein: CASSTGTAFLTTDTQYF
V gene: TRBV5-1
clone size: NA